Presented here are 2 T cell receptor beta chains from one specimen sequenced in a study of blood T cell repertoires in COVID-19. Profiling relied on immunoSEQ multiplex PCR, and the TCRdb table lists in-frame clones only, not all of them. The sample includes 100,000 to 150,000 clones, approximately 85% of them seen just once. Sequencing was done on a sample of peripheral blood. The receptors shown here come from a woman aged 80 or over with acute or convalescent COVID-19.

The genes are TRBV5-6 and TRBJ1-5; the D gene is possibly TRBD1 (5 bases). The V end was cut by 3 bases, the J end by 1 base, with 11 bases between. CDR3 length: 15 amino acids. Germline CDR1 is SGHDT and CDR2 is YYEEEE. The CDR3 DNA is TGTGCCAGCAGCTCCAGGGCGGCAAGCAATCAGCCCCAGCATTTT. Protein: CASSSRAASNQPQHF.

CDR3 protein: CASNLPPGSANYGYTF. CDR3 in DNA: TGTGCCAGCAACCTCCCCCCGGGGTCAGCTAACTATGGCTACACCTTC. The gene calls are TRBV2 and TRBJ1-2; no definite D call. This CDR3 comprises 16 residues. Trimming left V 7 bases short and J 0 bases short, with 18 bases between. Looked up from germline, CDR1 is SNHLY and CDR2 is FYNNEI.